Listed here is a single TCR beta chain. The sample comes from a study of blood T cell repertoires in COVID-19. Germline-derived CDR1 and CDR2 are SGHKS and YYEKEE (reference sequence). The ends were cut back, 4 bases at V and 2 bases at J, with 18 bases in the middle. CDR3 length: 16 amino acids. Generated by immunoSEQ multiplex PCR, the TCRdb table keeps only in-frame clones and is missing some. The sample lists hundreds of thousands of clones, 85% to 90% occurring once. The V and J genes are TRBV5-5 and TRBJ2-5; a possible D gene is TRBD2 (7 bases). Source material: peripheral blood. The sequence was collected from a woman aged 25 to 45 with acute or convalescent COVID-19. CDR3: CASSLVVGGGQETQYF. CDR3 nucleotides: TGTGCCAGCAGCCTCGTGGTAGGGGGGGGGCAAGAGACCCAGTACTTC.